The clone carrying this T cell receptor (beta chain) was counted once. Original methodology: Reference gene primer amplification gave nucleated cell count estimates. Using immunoSEQ multiplex PCR, the repertoire was profiled, and TCRdb retains in-frame clones only, with some absent. V and J calls and clone size are as listed in that table; D and trimming were resolved from the DNA. The sample carries 200,000 to 300,000 clones, nearly 85% recorded once. This record comes from a study of blood T cell repertoires in COVID-19. In the study overall: Whether acute or convalescent, the COVID-19 samples came from the United States, Italy and Spain. PBMCs, B-cell-depleted T cells, or T cells provided the cDNA or gDNA that made up the material.

The V gene end was trimmed by 1 base and the J gene end by 4 bases; junction bases not matched to a gene: 4. Per germline, CDR1 SQVTM and CDR2 ANQGSEA. There are 14 residues in the CDR3. Material for sequencing was peripheral blood. V usage is TRBV29-1 and J usage is TRBJ2-5; 9 bases line up with TRBD2. The clonotype originates from a human donor in a cohort sampled during active COVID-19. CDR3 region: CSVEGYSGGETQYF. The CDR3 DNA is TGCAGCGTTGAAGGTTATAGCGGGGGAGAGACCCAGTACTTC.